This TCR beta chain emerged from a study of T cells after posttransplantation cyclophosphamide. General study results and limits: Later blood repertoires were often dominated by clones from the donor CD8+ memory compartment. TRB overlap between skin or GI tissue T cells and blood was limited.

With 5 bases clipped from V and 1 base from J, the junction kept 7 bases outside the gene matches. Germline CDR1 is LGHNT and CDR2 is FRNRAP. CDR3 length equals 17 residues. In the case of this clone: What it binds is unknown.

TCRdb keeps only in-frame clones here, not all; method: immunoSEQ multiplex PCR. Of roughly 20,000 clones in the sample, 70% to 80% are singletons; the top ten hold roughly a quarter. Busulfan-fludarabine conditioning, marrow transplant, and cyclophosphamide on days +3 and +4 were administered. The sequenced sample was PBMCs, obtained after an allogeneic stem cell transplant with post-transplant cyclophosphamide. The chain uses TRBV12-5 and TRBJ2-1; 11 nucleotides match TRBD1. The sequence was collected from a male patient younger than 45 who received an allogeneic stem cell transplant from a related donor, was CMV-positive, and had acute GVHD only. Some T cells may have originated in the graft donor. The chain's CDR3 is CASGQTGTGGSYNEQFF. In DNA, the CDR3 is TGTGCTAGTGGTCAGACCGGGACAGGGGGTTCCTACAATGAGCAGTTCTTC.